The 22 T cell receptor beta chains in this list originate from one sample, sequenced in a study of CXCR3-negative and CXCR3-positive naive CD8 T cells. General study results and limits: Naive cells that were CXCR3-positive had more hydrophobic TRB CDR3s (compared with CXCR3-negative naive cells).

These receptors have no known antigen. cDNA libraries for TRB were generated by 5' RACE incorporating UMI labels. TCRdb reprocessed the 5' RACE reads and reports one entry per CDR3 protein, with no DNA. The sample includes about 140,000 distinct CDR3 sequences. Material: naive CXCR3+ CD8+ T cells from blood. The sample's subset: CD45RO-CCR7+CD27+CD95- naive CD8+ T cells expressing CXCR3 (TNR3+). These receptors originate from a human donor in good health. Some clones in this sample may be carry-over from other donors' samples.

The gene calls are TRBV20-1 and TRBJ1-1. The CDR3 length is 15 residues. CDR1 and CDR2 (germline): DFQATT, SNEGSKA (reference sequence). The chain's CDR3 is CSARDYAAENTEAFF.

The V and J genes are TRBV7-9 and TRBJ2-1; with no DNA, the TCRdb D assignment of TRBD1 cannot be verified. This CDR3 spans 16 amino acids. Per the germline V gene, CDR1 is SEHNR and CDR2 is FQNEAQ (reference sequence). This CDR3 is CASSSTGTGWSNEQFF.

This chain connects TRBV30 to TRBJ2-7. The V gene's germline CDR1 is GTSNPN and CDR2 SVGIG (reference sequence). The CDR3 consists of 12 residues. CDR3 residues: CAWDRGSYEQYF.

The chain recombines TRBV4-3 with TRBJ2-1; the D call of TRBD2 rests on TCRdb alone, since no DNA is present to check it. Germline CDR1 LGHNA, CDR2 YSLEER. The CDR3 is 14 amino acids. CDR3 amino acids: CASSQVTGGDEQFF.

The V gene is TRBV15, the J gene TRBJ2-3. In germline, CDR1 is LNHNV, CDR2 YYDKDF (reference sequence). The CDR3 is 12 amino acids. The CDR3 protein is CATSRDSDTQYF. The variable domain in full, completed from reference TRBV15 and TRBJ2-3, reads DAMVIQNPRYQVTQFGKPVTLSCSQTLNHNVMYWYQQKSSQAPKLLFHYYDKDFNNEADTPDNFQSRRPNTSFCFLDIRSPGLGDTAMYLCATSRDSDTQYFGPGTRLTVL.

The gene calls are TRBV9 and TRBJ2-1. Germline V gene lookup returns CDR1 SGDLS and CDR2 YYNGEE. The CDR3 has 14 amino acids. The CDR3 is CASSVFDRDNEQFF.

CDR3: CASSLGPGGTSYNEQFF. The genes are TRBV7-6 and TRBJ2-1; the D call of TRBD1 rests on TCRdb alone, since no DNA is present to check it. Germline lookup yields CDR1 SGHVS and CDR2 FNYEAQ. This CDR3 spans 17 amino acids.

The chain uses TRBV6-6 and TRBJ2-3; TCRdb selects TRBD2, and the lack of DNA leaves this call unchecked. The CDR3 consists of 14 residues. Germline V gene lookup returns CDR1 MNHNY and CDR2 SVGAGI (reference sequence). CDR3 residues: CASSYVRGADTQYF.

The chain recombines TRBV7-7 with TRBJ2-3; TCRdb's D call, TRBD1, is unchecked because there is no DNA. The CDR3 covers 15 residues. The germline gives CDR1 SSHAT, CDR2 FNYEAQ (reference sequence). This CDR3 reads CASSLGGAAGDTQYF.

The chain has TRBV4-1 and TRBJ2-1; TCRdb gives TRBD2 as the D gene, but with no DNA this cannot be confirmed. The CDR3 covers 19 residues. Germline V CDR1 and CDR2: MGHRA, YSYEKL. The CDR3 region is CASSQPGLAGRGSYNEQFF.

The V call is TRBV11-3, the J call TRBJ2-7; TCRdb outputs TRBD1, but without DNA this stays unchecked. The length of the CDR3 is 14 residues. The germline CDR1 and CDR2 sequences are SGHNT and YENEEA. The CDR3 loop reads CASSGQGKVNEQYF.

The chain joins TRBV29-1 to TRBJ2-2. This CDR3 has 14 amino acids. Germline V gene data show CDR1 as SQVTM and CDR2 as ANQGSEA. The CDR3 loop reads CSVETGANTGELFF.

The rearrangement joins TRBV5-5 to TRBJ2-1. Germline CDR1 is SGHKS and CDR2 is YYEKEE (reference sequence). The CDR3 spans 15 residues. CDR3 protein: CASSFKWGSYNEQFF.

This rearrangement joins TRBV28 to TRBJ2-3; the TRBD1 assignment by TCRdb is unverifiable without DNA. This CDR3 has 17 residues. Germline V gene data show CDR1 as MDHEN and CDR2 as SYDVKM. CDR3 protein: CASSSLGGRERGDTQYF. The full variable domain, completed using reference TRBV28 and TRBJ2-3, is DVKVTQSSRYLVKRTGEKVFLECVQDMDHENMFWYRQDPGLGLRLIYFSYDVKMKEKGDIPEGYSVSREKKERFSLILESASTNQTSMYLCASSSLGGRERGDTQYFGPGTRLTVL.

This chain joins TRBV7-8 and TRBJ2-3. Germline V lookup: CDR1 SGHVS, CDR2 FQNEAQ. This CDR3 contains 15 residues. The CDR3: CASSLGLARTDTQYF. Drawing the rest from reference TRBV7-8 and TRBJ2-3, the complete variable domain is GAGVSQSPRYKVAKRGQDVALRCDPISGHVSLFWYQQALGQGPEFLTYFQNEAQLDKSGLPSDRFFAERPEGSVSTLKIQRTQQEDSAVYLCASSLGLARTDTQYFGPGTRLTVL.

The chain recombines TRBV5-1 with TRBJ2-2; lacking DNA, the TRBD2 call made by TCRdb goes unchecked. Per the germline V gene, CDR1 is SGHRS and CDR2 is YFSETQ. The CDR3 covers 14 residues. The chain's CDR3 is CASSLGLASGELFF.

The CDR3 reads CASSISRGYEQFF. J is TRBJ2-1 and V is TRBV19; the D call from TCRdb, TRBD2, cannot be confirmed without DNA. In germline, CDR1 is LNHDA, CDR2 SQIVND (reference sequence). The CDR3 is 13 residues long.

This rearrangement joins TRBV29-1 to TRBJ1-2; TCRdb indicates TRBD1, and absent DNA this call remains unverified. CDR3 length equals 13 residues. The germline V gene has CDR1 SQVTM and CDR2 ANQGSEA. CDR3 in amino acids: CSVEDQGGNGYTF.

The V call is TRBV29-1, the J call TRBJ2-3. This CDR3 contains 12 residues. In germline, CDR1 is SQVTM, CDR2 ANQGSEA. The CDR3 spells CSVAWITDTQYF.

This chain links TRBV19 with TRBJ2-2. Germline V CDR1 and CDR2: LNHDA, SQIVND (reference sequence). There are 14 residues in the CDR3. CDR3 sequence reads: CASSIVFVTGELFF.

CDR3 amino acids: CASSQDRGNYGYTF. J is TRBJ1-2 and V is TRBV4-3; TCRdb lists TRBD1, though no DNA is available to test this call. Germline values: CDR1 LGHNA, CDR2 YSLEER. The CDR3 has 14 amino acids.

The chain links TRBV27 to TRBJ1-2. The germline V gene encodes CDR1 MNHEY and CDR2 SMNVEV (reference sequence). The CDR3 consists of 15 residues. CDR3 in amino acids: CASSLNIGDFYGYTF.